These 10 T cell receptor beta chains came from one sample sequenced in a study of blood T cells in healthy people across ages. Primers used in a second PCR of roughly 7 to 11 cycles were a sample-barcoded 5' primer and a J-beta primer mix. TCRdb independently ran MiXCR on the 5' RACE reads; one entry per CDR3 protein. The data hold 1.5 million or so distinct CDR3 sequences, with roughly 43% observed a single time. Sequencing input: blood. These receptors were taken from a woman younger than 30 in good health.

The V and J genes are TRBV6-1 and TRBJ1-5; TRBD1 agrees at 10 bases. The CDR3 covers 15 residues. CDR1 and CDR2 (germline): MNHNS, SASEGT. The trim removed 4 bases at V and 8 bases at J, leaving 8 bases unmatched. CDR3: CASSAGTGVIEPQHF. The CDR3, as DNA: TGTGCCAGCAGTGCGGGGACAGGGGTCATTGAGCCCCAGCATTTT.

This clonotype has more than one count but fewer than ten. The V and J genes are TRBV12-3 or TRBV12-4 and TRBJ1-1; D unresolved. V lost 1 base and J 3 bases, leaving 15 bases between the germline ends. The CDR3 length is 16 residues. In DNA form, the CDR3 reads TGTGCCAGCAGTTTAGGCAGGTACATTTGGGACACTGAAGCTTTCTTT. This translates into CASSLGRYIWDTEAFF.

This chain uses TRBV29-1 with TRBJ2-1, with TRBD2 matching 13 bases. TRBJ2-7 matches the DNA end more closely, so the J call is doubtful. The V gene's germline CDR1 is SQVTM and CDR2 ANQGSEA. The length of the CDR3 is 19 residues. Written as DNA, the CDR3 is TGCAGCGTTGAAGATTTGGGGACTAGCGGGGTGATATCCTACAATGAGCAGTACTTC. Its translation is CSVEDLGTSGVISYNEQYF.

The chain recombines TRBV2 with TRBJ2-1, with D possibly TRBD1 on 8 matching bases. The ends were cut back, 9 bases at V and 0 bases at J, with 15 bases in the middle. The germline V gene has CDR1 SNHLY and CDR2 FYNNEI. The CDR3 covers 15 residues. CDR3 DNA sequence: TGTGCCAGTGCAGCGGGACAGGCCTCCTACAATGAGCAGTTCTTC. The encoded protein is CASAAGQASYNEQFF. The full variable domain, with the rest looked up from reference TRBV2 and TRBJ2-1, is EPEVTQTPSHQVTQMGQEVILRCVPISNHLYFYWYRQILGQKVEFLVSFYNNEISEKSEIFDDQFSVERPDGSNFTLKIRSTKLEDSAMYFCASAAGQASYNEQFFGPGTRLTVL.

The DNA of the CDR3 is TGTGCCATCAGTGGGGGAGGAGGGAACACTGAAGCTTTCTTT. This sequence encodes CAISGGGGNTEAFF. The rearrangement links TRBV10-3 to TRBJ1-1; no clear D. Trimming left V 4 bases short and J 1 base short, with 10 bases between. This CDR3 comprises 14 residues. The germline V gene has CDR1 ENHRY and CDR2 SYGVKD.

The rearrangement joins TRBV7-9 to TRBJ1-2; D unclear. V was shortened by 2 bases and J by 4 bases, with 11 bases between the two germline ends. The CDR3 extends over 14 amino acids. From germline, CDR1 is SEHNR and CDR2 FQNEAQ (reference sequence). The DNA of the CDR3 is TGTGCCAGCAGCTTATCGGGCAGTGTCTATGGCTACACCTTC. Its protein product is CASSLSGSVYGYTF.

This clonotype came up a few times. V usage is TRBV3-1 and J usage is TRBJ2-4; 8 bases fit TRBD2. The J call may be incorrect, as the DNA end agrees better with TRBJ2-7. This CDR3 contains 15 residues. The germline V gene has CDR1 LGHDT and CDR2 YNNKEL (reference sequence). The CDR3 loop is CASSQGRTSSYEQYF. DNA of the CDR3: TGTGCCAGCAGCCAAGGGAGGACTAGCAGCTACGAGCAGTACTTC.

This chain connects TRBV20-1 to TRBJ2-2; D is undetermined. CDR1 and CDR2 (germline): DFQATT, SNEGSKA (reference sequence). CDR3 length equals 12 residues. V lost 7 bases, J lost 4 bases, and 10 bases lay in between. The CDR3 DNA reads as TGCAGTGGGGCAGGACCCACCGGGGAGCTGTTTTTT. It codes for CSGAGPTGELFF.

V and J are TRBV6-2 or TRBV6-3 and TRBJ2-3; D may match TRBD1 or TRBD2 (5 bases each). Trimming removed 0 bases at V and 3 bases at J, with 10 bases between. Per the germline V gene, CDR1 is MNHEY and CDR2 is SVGEGT. The CDR3 is 15 residues long. As DNA, the CDR3 is TGTGCCAGCAGTTACTCCCCGGGACGAACAGATACGCAGTATTTT. Translation gives CASSYSPGRTDTQYF.

Only a few counts were recorded for this clonotype. V and J are TRBV20-1 and TRBJ2-7; 8 bases fit TRBD2. The CDR3 runs 16 residues. The J segment lost 2 bases and the V segment lost 0 bases, leaving 9 bases of the junction unmatched. Germline V gene sequence: CDR1 DFQATT, CDR2 SNEGSKA (reference sequence). The CDR3 DNA reads TGCAGTGCTAGAGAGTTTGGGCAGCGGGGGACCTACGAGCAGTACTTC. Translation gives CSAREFGQRGTYEQYF.